This entry lists 14 T cell receptor beta chains sequenced from one sample in a study of blood T cell repertoires in COVID-19. Sequencing was performed with immunoSEQ multiplex PCR; in TCRdb, only in-frame clones are kept and a portion is missing. This sample has 200,000 or so clones, with approximately 81% found just once. Input material: peripheral blood. These TCRs come from a man between 45 and 60 years old who had recovered from COVID-19.

This chain uses TRBV11-2 with TRBJ2-3, with TRBD2 matching 9 bases. Germline lookup yields CDR1 SGHAT and CDR2 FQNNGV. The CDR3 sequence is 16 residues long. The ends lost 4 bases at V and 0 bases at J; junction bases unmatched: 5. DNA for the CDR3: TGTGCCAGCAGCTCCCGACTAGCGGTTAGCACAGATACGCAGTATTTT. This gives the protein CASSSRLAVSTDTQYF.

This clone has just one count. This chain joins TRBV15 and TRBJ2-5; 8 nucleotides line up with TRBD2. V shed 1 base and J 7 bases; nucleotides not matched to a gene: 17. There are 18 residues in the CDR3. Germline V lookup: CDR1 LNHNV, CDR2 YYDKDF (reference sequence). The CDR3 here is CATSRGNELIRRGGTQYF. In DNA, the CDR3 is TGTGCCACCAGCAGAGGGAACGAATTAATCCGCCGGGGGGGGACCCAGTACTTC.

A word on this clone: This specimen includes other DNA sequences encoding the same CDR3. The rearrangement uses TRBV27 and TRBJ1-1; D is undetermined. V lost 6 bases and J 1 base, leaving 12 bases between the germline ends. The CDR3 is 14 amino acids. Germline V lookup: CDR1 MNHEY, CDR2 SMNVEV (reference sequence). The CDR3 region has the DNA TGTGCCAGCAGCTTGGGGAGAGGGAACACTGAAGCTTTCTTT. It translates to CASSLGRGNTEAFF.

The chain employs TRBV3-1 (or the pseudogene TRBV3-2) and TRBJ2-3, with 9 bases fitting TRBD1. This CDR3 is built from 14 residues. The junction had 3 bases not matched to a gene; V was cut back by 4 bases and J by 4 bases. Per germline, CDR1 LGHDT and CDR2 YNNKEL (reference sequence). CDR3 nucleotides: TGTGCCAGCAGCCGAACAGGGGGCGCAGATACGCAGTATTTT. Protein sequence: CASSRTGGADTQYF.

The chain joins TRBV4-2 to TRBJ2-7; 10 bases align to TRBD2. Losses at the gene ends were 3 bases for V and 1 base for J; bases not matched to a gene: 9. Germline-derived CDR1 and CDR2 are LGHNA and YNFKEQ. The CDR3 totals 17 residues. The CDR3 DNA sequence: TGTGCCAGCAGCCAGGCGGTAGCGGGAGGTCGGTCCTACGAGCAGTACTTC. This gives the protein CASSQAVAGGRSYEQYF.

The rearrangement joins TRBV6-1 to TRBJ1-4, with 7 bases that match TRBD1. V was clipped by 1 base and J by 6 bases; unmatched bases: 2. The CDR3 covers 14 residues. CDR1 and CDR2 from the germline V gene are MNHNS and SASEGT. The CDR3 spells CASSEGDRDEKLFF. The DNA of the CDR3 is TGTGCCAGCAGTGAAGGAGACAGGGATGAAAAACTGTTTTTT.

The genes are TRBV7-6 and TRBJ2-5; 8 nucleotides agree with TRBD2. J gave up 4 bases and V 4 bases, and 5 bases lay outside the gene matches. The CDR3 spans 14 residues. From germline, CDR1 is SGHVS and CDR2 FNYEAQ. The CDR3 DNA reads as TGTGCCAGCAGCTCAAGGGGACTAGGAGAGACCCAGTACTTC. Its protein is CASSSRGLGETQYF.

V usage is TRBV6-5 and J usage is TRBJ2-7, with 8 bases fitting TRBD1. The germline gives CDR1 MNHEY, CDR2 SVGAGI. There are 14 residues in the CDR3. Trimming took 6 bases from V and 1 from J; bases not matched to a gene: 5. The CDR3 region is CASSPGGGSYEQYF. The CDR3 DNA sequence: TGTGCCAGCAGCCCAGGGGGCGGTTCCTACGAGCAGTACTTC.

The chain employs TRBV7-8 and TRBJ1-1; 9 bases line up with TRBD1. This CDR3 comprises 16 residues. V lost 5 bases to trimming and J lost 5 bases; unmatched junction nucleotides: 12. Germline CDR1 SGHVS, CDR2 FQNEAQ. In DNA, the CDR3 is TGTGCCAGCAGCCCAAGTCCCGGGACAGGGACGACTGAAGCTTTCTTT. The encoded protein is CASSPSPGTGTTEAFF.

The chain couples TRBV7-9 to TRBJ1-1; TRBD1 matches at 7 bases. This CDR3 region has 14 residues. The junction had 0 bases not matched to a gene; V was cut back by 1 base and J by 1 base. Per germline, CDR1 SEHNR and CDR2 FQNEAQ (reference sequence). As DNA, the CDR3 is TGTGCCAGCAGCTTAGGGGACAGGAACACTGAAGCTTTCTTT. Translation gives CASSLGDRNTEAFF.

The rearrangement uses TRBV5-5 and TRBJ2-7; 7 positions match TRBD1. The CDR3 extends over 17 amino acids. The trim removed 4 bases at V and 5 bases at J, leaving 18 bases unmatched. The germline V gene has CDR1 SGHKS and CDR2 YYEKEE (reference sequence). In DNA, the CDR3 is TGTGCCAGCAGCCACTTGGTTCCACGGGACAGTTTGAACGAGCAGTACTTC. The encoded protein is CASSHLVPRDSLNEQYF. The variable domain in full, with the rest retrieved from reference TRBV5-5 and TRBJ2-7, is DAGVTQSPTHLIKTRGQQVTLRCSPISGHKSVSWYQQVLGQGPQFIFQYYEKEERGRGNFPDRFSARQFPNYSSELNVNALLLGDSALYLCASSHLVPRDSLNEQYFGPGTRLTVT.

The chain joins TRBV13 to TRBJ2-1; possibly TRBD2 for D (5 bases). The germline CDR1 and CDR2 sequences are PRHDT and FYEKMQ (reference sequence). Trimming removed 4 bases at V and 3 bases at J, with 16 bases between. This CDR3 has 16 amino acids. The CDR3 bases are TGTGCCAGCAGCTCTCTGGGCGGGCTTAACTACAATGAGCAGTTCTTC. It codes for CASSSLGGLNYNEQFF. The complete variable domain, with remaining parts taken from reference TRBV13 and TRBJ2-1, reads AAGVIQSPRHLIKEKRETATLKCYPIPRHDTVYWYQQGPGQDPQFLISFYEKMQSDKGSIPDRFSAQQFSDYHSELNMSSLELGDSALYFCASSSLGGLNYNEQFFGPGTRLTVL.

This sequence joins TRBV7-9 and TRBJ2-3, with 8 bases aligning to TRBD1. The germline V gene has CDR1 SEHNR and CDR2 FQNEAQ (reference sequence). The V segment lost 3 bases and the J segment 3 bases; nucleotides outside the gene matches: 2. The CDR3 runs 14 residues. The DNA for the CDR3 is TGTGCCAGCAGCTTTGACAGGGGAACAGATACGCAGTATTTT. It translates to CASSFDRGTDTQYF.

The chain joins TRBV6-5 to TRBJ1-1; 7 bases are shared with TRBD1. The CDR3 spans 11 residues. J was trimmed by 9 bases and V by 5 bases; bases with no gene match: 3. CDR1 and CDR2 from the germline V gene are MNHEY and SVGAGI. As DNA, the CDR3 is TGTGCCAGCAGTCAGGACAGGAAAGCTTTCTTT. Its translation is CASSQDRKAFF.